The 2 T cell receptor beta chains below all came from one sample that was sequenced in a study of OX40 agonist ivuxolimab in advanced cancers. The library was produced with the immunoSEQ multiplex PCR assay. In its TCRdb copy, this immuneACCESS table keeps in-frame sequences only and misses some clones. Where compared with another copy, unresolved V genes explain less than half of these, and the others have no known cause. For this sample the table gives around 81,000 clones, of which 85% to 90% were detected only once. Roughly 0.89% of the sample lies in the top ten. The sample in question was CD4+ or CD8+ T cells sorted from blood, obtained in a trial of the OX40 agonist ivuxolimab. The receptors were gathered from an adult with an advanced solid tumor such as melanoma, head and neck, liver or kidney cancer.

This clone showed up many times. J is TRBJ1-1 and V is TRBV7-8; D call uncertain. The V gene's germline CDR1 is SGHVS and CDR2 FQNEAQ. This CDR3 is built from 12 residues. Trimming removed 5 bases from V and 3 bases from J, with 7 bases in between. The CDR3 protein is CASSREYTEAFF. The CDR3 nucleotides are TGTGCCAGCAGCCGGGAGTACACTGAAGCTTTCTTT.

The chain couples TRBV19 to TRBJ2-7, with TRBD1 as a possible D gene (6 bases). CDR1 is LNHDA and CDR2 is SQIVND in the germline V gene (reference sequence). Trimming took 2 bases from V and 0 from J, leaving 11 bases between them. This CDR3 contains 15 residues. The CDR3 sequence: CASSINVRGSYEQYF. The CDR3 coding sequence is TGTGCCAGTAGTATAAATGTCAGGGGCTCCTACGAGCAGTACTTC.